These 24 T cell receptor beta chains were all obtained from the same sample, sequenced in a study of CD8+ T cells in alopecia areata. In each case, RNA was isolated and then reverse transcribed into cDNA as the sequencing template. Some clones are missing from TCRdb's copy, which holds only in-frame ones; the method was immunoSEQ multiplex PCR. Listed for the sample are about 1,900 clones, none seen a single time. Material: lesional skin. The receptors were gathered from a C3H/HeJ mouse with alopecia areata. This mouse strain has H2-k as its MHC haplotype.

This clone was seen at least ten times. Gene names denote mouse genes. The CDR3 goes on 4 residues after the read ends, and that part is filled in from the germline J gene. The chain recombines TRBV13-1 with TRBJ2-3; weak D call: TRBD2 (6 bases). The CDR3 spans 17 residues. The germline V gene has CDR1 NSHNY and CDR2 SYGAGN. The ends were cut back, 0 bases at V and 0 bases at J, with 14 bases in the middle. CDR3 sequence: CASSDAAGEPSAETLYF. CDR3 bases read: TGTGCCAGCAGTGATGCCGCTGGGGAACCTAGTGCAGAA.

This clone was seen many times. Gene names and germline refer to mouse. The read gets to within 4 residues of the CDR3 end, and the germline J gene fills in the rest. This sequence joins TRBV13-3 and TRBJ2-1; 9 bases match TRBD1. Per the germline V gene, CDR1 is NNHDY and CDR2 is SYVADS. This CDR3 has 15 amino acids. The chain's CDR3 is CASRTGTGKGAEQFF. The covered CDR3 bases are TGTGCCAGCAGAACCGGGACAGGGAAGGGGGCT.

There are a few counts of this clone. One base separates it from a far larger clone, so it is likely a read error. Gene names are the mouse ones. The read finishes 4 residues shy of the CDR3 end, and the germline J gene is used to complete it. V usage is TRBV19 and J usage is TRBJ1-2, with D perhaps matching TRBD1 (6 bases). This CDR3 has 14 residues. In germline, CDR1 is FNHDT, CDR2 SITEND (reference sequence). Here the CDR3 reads CASSDGLGGRDYTF. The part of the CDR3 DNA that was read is TGTGCCAGCAGTGACGGACTGGGGGGGCGC.

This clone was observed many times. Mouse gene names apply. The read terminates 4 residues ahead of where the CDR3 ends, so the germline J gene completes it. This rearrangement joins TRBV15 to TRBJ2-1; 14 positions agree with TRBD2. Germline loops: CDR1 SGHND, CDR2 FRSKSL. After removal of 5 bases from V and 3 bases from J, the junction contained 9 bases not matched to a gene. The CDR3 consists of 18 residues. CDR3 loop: CASSPRDWGGPVYAEQFF. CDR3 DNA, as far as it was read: TGTGCCAGCAGTCCCAGGGACTGGGGGGGCCCGGTCTATGCT.

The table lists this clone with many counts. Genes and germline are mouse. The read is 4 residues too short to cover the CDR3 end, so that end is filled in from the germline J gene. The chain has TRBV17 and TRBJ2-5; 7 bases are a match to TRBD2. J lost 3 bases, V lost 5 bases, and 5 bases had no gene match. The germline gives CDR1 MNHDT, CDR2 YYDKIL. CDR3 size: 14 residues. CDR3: CASSVGGGQDTQYF. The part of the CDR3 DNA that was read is TGTGCTAGCAGTGTGGGGGGTGGGCAAGAC.

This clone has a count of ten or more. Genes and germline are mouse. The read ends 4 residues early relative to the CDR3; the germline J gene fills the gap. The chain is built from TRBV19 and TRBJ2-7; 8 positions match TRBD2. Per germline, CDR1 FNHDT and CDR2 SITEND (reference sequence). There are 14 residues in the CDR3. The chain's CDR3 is CASSIGSGGYEQYF. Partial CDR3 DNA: TGTGCCAGCAGTATAGGGTCTGGGGGGTAT. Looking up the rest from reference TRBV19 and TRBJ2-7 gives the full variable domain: GGIITQTPKFLIGQEGQKLTLKCQQNFNHDTMYWYRQDSGKGLRLIYYSITENDLQKGDLSEGYDASREKKSSFSLTVTSAQKNEMAVFLCASSIGSGGYEQYFGPGTRLTVL.

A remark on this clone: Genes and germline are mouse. The DNA read from the CDR3 is TGTGCCAGCAGTCCTACAGGGGGCTCCTAT. It specifies CASSPTGGSY. The full CDR3 reads CASSPTGGSYEQYF. This chain uses TRBV19 with TRBJ2-7; 8 bases are shared with TRBD1. Read coverage stops 4 residues before the CDR3 terminus; the germline J gene supplies the remainder. The CDR3 is 14 residues long. Germline V lookup: CDR1 FNHDT, CDR2 SITEND (reference sequence). With V trimmed by 4 bases and J by 0 bases, 3 bases remained unmatched.

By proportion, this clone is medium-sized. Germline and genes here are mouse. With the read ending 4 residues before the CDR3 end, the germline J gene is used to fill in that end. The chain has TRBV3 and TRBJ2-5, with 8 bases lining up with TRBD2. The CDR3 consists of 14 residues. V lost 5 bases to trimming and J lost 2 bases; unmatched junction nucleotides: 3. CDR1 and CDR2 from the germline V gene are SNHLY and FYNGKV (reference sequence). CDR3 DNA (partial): TGTGCCAGCAGCCCGGACTGGGTCCAAGAC. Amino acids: CASSPDWVQD. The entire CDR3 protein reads CASSPDWVQDTQYF.

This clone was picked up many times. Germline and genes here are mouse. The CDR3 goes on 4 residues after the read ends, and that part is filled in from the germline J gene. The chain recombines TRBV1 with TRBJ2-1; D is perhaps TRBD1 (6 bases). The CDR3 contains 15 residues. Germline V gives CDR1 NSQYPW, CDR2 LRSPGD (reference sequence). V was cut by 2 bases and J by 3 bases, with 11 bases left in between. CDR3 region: CTCSANRDIYAEQFF. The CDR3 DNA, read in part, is TGCACCTGCAGTGCAAACCGGGACATCTATGCT.

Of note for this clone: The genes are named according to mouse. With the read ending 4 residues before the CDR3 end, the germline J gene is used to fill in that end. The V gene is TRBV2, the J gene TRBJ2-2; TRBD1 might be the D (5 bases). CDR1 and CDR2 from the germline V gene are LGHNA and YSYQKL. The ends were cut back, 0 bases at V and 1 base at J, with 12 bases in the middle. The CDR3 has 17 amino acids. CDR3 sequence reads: CASSQDREGKNTGQLYF. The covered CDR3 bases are TGTGCCAGCAGCCAAGACAGGGAGGGAAAAAACACCGGG.

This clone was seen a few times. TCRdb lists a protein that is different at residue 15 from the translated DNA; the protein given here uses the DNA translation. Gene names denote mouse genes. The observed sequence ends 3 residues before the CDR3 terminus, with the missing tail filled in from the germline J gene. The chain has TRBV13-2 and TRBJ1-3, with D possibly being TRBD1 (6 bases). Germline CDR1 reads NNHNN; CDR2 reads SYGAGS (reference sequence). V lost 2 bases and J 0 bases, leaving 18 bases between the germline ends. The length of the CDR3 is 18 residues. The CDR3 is CASGEGGRGAHSGNTLYF. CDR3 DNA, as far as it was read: TGTGCCAGCGGTGAGGGGGGCAGGGGAGCCCATTCTGGAAATACG.

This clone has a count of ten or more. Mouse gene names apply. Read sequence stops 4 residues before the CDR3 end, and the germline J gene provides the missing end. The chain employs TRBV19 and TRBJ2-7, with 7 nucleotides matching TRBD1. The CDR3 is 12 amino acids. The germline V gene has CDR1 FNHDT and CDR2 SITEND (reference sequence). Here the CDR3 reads CASSATGHEQYF. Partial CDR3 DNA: TGTGCCAGCAGTGCGACAGGGCAT.

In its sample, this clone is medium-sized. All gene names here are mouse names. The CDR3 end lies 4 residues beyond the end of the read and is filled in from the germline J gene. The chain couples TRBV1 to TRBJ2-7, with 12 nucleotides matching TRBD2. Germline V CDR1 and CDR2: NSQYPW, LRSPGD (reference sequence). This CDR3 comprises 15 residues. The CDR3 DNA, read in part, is TGCACCTGCAGTGGAACCGGACTGGGGGGGTAT. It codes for CTCSGTGLGGY. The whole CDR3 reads CTCSGTGLGGYEQYF.

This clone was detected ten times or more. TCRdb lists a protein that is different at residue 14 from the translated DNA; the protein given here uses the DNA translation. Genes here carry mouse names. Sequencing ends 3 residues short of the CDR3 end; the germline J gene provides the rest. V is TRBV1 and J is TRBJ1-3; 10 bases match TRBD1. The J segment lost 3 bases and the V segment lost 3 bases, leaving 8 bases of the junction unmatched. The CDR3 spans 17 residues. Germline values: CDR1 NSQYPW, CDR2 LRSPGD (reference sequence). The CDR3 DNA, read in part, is TGCACCTGCAGTGCGGAAAGACAGGGGGCGCTTGGAAATACG. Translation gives CTCSAERQGALGNT. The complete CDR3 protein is CTCSAERQGALGNTLYF.

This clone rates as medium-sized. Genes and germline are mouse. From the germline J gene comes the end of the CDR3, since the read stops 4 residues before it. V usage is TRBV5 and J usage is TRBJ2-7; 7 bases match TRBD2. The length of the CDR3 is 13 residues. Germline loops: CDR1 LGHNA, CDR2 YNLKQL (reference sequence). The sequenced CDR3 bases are TGTGCCAGCAGCCCCCGCTGGGGGTAT. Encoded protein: CASSPRWGY. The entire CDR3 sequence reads CASSPRWGYEQYF.

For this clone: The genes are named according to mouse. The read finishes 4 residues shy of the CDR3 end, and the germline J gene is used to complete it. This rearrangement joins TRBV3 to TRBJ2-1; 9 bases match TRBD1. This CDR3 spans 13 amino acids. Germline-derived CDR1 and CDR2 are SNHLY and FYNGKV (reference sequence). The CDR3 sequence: CASSYRGLAEQFF. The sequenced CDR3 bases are TGTGCCAGCAGCTACAGGGGGCTGGCT.

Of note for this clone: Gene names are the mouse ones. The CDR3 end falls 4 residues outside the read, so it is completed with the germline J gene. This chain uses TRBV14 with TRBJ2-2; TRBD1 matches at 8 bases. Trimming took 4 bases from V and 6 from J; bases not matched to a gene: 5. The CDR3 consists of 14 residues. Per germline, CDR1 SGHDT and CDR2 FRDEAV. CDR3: CASSDSQGAGQLYF. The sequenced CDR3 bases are TGTGCCAGCAGTGATTCACAGGGGGCCGGG.

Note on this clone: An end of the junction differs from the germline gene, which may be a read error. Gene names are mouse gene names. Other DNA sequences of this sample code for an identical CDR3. Incomplete CDR3 DNA: TGTGCCAGCAGCATAGGGGGGGGTGTCCGGGAC. Translating gives CASSIGGGVRD. The whole CDR3 protein is CASSIGGGVRDTQYF. The V gene is TRBV19, the J gene TRBJ2-5; possible D gene TRBD2, 7 bases. The CDR3 extends 4 residues past the end of the read, so its final part is completed from the germline J gene. CDR3 length: 15 amino acids. Per the germline V gene, CDR1 is FNHDT and CDR2 is SITEND (reference sequence).

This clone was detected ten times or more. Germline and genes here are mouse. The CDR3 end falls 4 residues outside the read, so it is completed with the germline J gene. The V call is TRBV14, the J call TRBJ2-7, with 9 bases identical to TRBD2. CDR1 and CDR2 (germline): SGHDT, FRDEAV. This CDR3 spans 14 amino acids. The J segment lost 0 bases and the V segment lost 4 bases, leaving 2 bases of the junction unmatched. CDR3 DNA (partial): TGTGCCAGCAGTCTGGGGGGGAACTCCTAT. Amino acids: CASSLGGNSY. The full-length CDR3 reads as CASSLGGNSYEQYF.

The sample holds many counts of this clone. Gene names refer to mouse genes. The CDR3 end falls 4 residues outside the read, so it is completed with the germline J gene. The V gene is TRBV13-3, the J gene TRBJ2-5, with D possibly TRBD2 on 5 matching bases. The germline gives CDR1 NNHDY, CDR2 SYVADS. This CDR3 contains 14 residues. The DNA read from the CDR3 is TGTGCCAGCAGTGATTTGGGGAGAAAAGAC. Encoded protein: CASSDLGRKD. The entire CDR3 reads CASSDLGRKDTQYF. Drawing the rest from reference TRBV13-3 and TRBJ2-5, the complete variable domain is EAAVTQSPRSKVAVTGGKVTLSCHQTNNHDYMYWYRQDTGHGLRLIHYSYVADSTEKGDIPDGYKASRPSQENFSLILELASLSQTAVYFCASSDLGRKDTQYFGPGTRLLVL.

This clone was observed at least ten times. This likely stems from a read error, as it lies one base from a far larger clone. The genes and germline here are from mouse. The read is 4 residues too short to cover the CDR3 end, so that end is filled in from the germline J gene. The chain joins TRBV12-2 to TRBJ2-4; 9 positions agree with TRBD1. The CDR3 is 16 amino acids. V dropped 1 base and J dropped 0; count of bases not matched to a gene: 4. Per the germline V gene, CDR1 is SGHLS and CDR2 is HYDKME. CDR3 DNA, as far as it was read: TGTGCCAGCTCTCTGGGGACAGGGCAGAGTCAAAAC. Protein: CASSLGTGQSQN. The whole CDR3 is CASSLGTGQSQNTLYF. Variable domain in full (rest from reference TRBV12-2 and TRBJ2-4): NSGVVQSPRYIIKGKGERSILKCIPISGHLSVAWYQQTQGQELKFFIQHYDKMERDKGNLPSRFSVQQFDDYHSEMNMSALELEDSAVYFCASSLGTGQSQNTLYFGAGTRLSVL.

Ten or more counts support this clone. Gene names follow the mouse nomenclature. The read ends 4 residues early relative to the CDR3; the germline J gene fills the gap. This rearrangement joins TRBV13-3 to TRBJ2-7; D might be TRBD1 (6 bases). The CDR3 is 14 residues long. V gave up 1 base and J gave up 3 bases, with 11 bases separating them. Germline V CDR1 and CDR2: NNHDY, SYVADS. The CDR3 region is CASSDWAGVYEQYF. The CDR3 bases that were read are TGTGCCAGCAGTGATTGGGCAGGGGTCTAT.

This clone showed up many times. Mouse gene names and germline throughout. CDR3 DNA, as far as it was read: TGTGCTAGCAGTAGAAGGACTGGGGGGGCGGAC. This encodes CASSRRTGGAD. In full, the CDR3 reads CASSRRTGGADTQYF. The chain joins TRBV17 to TRBJ2-5; 13 nucleotides agree with TRBD2. The sequenced fragment ends 4 residues before the CDR3 boundary, so the rest is inferred from the germline J gene. Per the germline V gene, CDR1 is MNHDT and CDR2 is YYDKIL. The CDR3 is 15 amino acids.

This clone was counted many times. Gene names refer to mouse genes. The CDR3 reads CASGDVGEGAETLYF. The CDR3 DNA, read in part, is TGTGCCAGCGGTGATGTTGGGGAGGGTGCAGAA. The chain links TRBV13-2 to TRBJ2-3; D perhaps matches TRBD2 (5 bases). Sequencing ends 4 residues short of the CDR3 end; the germline J gene provides the rest. The CDR3 loop spans 15 amino acids. V was cut by 0 bases and J by 1 base, with 9 bases left in between. Germline CDR1 NNHNN, CDR2 SYGAGS (reference sequence).